These T cell receptor beta chains were read from a single sample in a study of response to subunit inactivated influenza vaccine. One entry per CDR3 protein results from TCRdb running MiXCR on the RT-PCR reads. The sample carries more than 500,000 distinct CDR3 sequences, approximately 10% recorded once. These data were also filed under a second study, of T cells expressing NK-cell markers.

This sample comprised PBMCs from blood, obtained on the day of vaccination. These receptor sequences come from a man aged 50-59 years who received an inactivated influenza vaccine. The CDR3 runs from the conserved cysteine through the conserved F or W. Fields, in order: D gene, clone size, J gene, V gene, CDR3 protein, CDR3 DNA. D genes are given only for firm matches. Clone sizes are given selectively: once, few, many, or a class where the clone is expanded.

>NA|NA|TRBJ1-6|TRBV4-1
CASSQASVINNSPLHF
TGCGCCAGCAGCCAAGCCTCAGTCATAAATAATTCACCCCTCCACTTT
>NA|NA|TRBJ2-7|TRBV2
CASSAVPSYEQYF
TGTGCCAGCAGTGCGGTTCCCTCCTACGAGCAGTACTTC
>TRBD1|many|TRBJ2-3|TRBV12-3/TRBV12-4
CASSTRDRGDTQYF
TGTGCCAGCAGTACCCGGGACAGGGGGGATACGCAGTATTTT
>NA|NA|TRBJ2-3|TRBV7-9
CASSSEFSADTQYF
TGTGCCTCCTCCAGCGAATTCTCAGCGGATACGCAGTATTTT
>NA|many|TRBJ2-1|TRBV12-3/TRBV12-4
CASRGVGSAKGNEQFF
TGTGCCAGCAGGGGGGTGGGGTCAGCGAAGGGCAATGAGCAGTTCTTC
>NA|few|TRBJ2-3|TRBV27
CASSLLKTENTDTQYF
TGTGCCAGCAGTTTATTAAAGACAGAAAATACAGATACGCAGTATTTT
>NA|few|TRBJ1-5|TRBV12-3/TRBV12-4
CASTMSGNGQPQHF
TGTGCCAGCACCATGTCAGGGAACGGGCAGCCCCAGCATTTT
>TRBD2|few|TRBJ2-1|TRBV15
CATSKTSGGYNEQFF
TGTGCCACCAGCAAGACTAGCGGGGGGTACAATGAGCAGTTCTTC
>TRBD1|many|TRBJ1-2|TRBV5-1
CASSLSGTGADYGYTF
TGCGCCAGCAGCTTAAGTGGGACAGGGGCAGACTATGGCTACACCTTC
>NA|NA|TRBJ1-2|TRBV20-1
CSARASLNYSYTF
TGCAGTGCTAGAGCCTCATTGAACTATAGCTACACCTTC
>NA|few|TRBJ2-3|TRBV28
CASSPSVGERGTDTQYF
TGTGCCAGCAGTCCCAGCGTAGGGGAGAGGGGCACAGATACGCAGTATTTT
>TRBD2|few|TRBJ2-1|TRBV29-1
CSIPLAVDNEQFF
TGCAGCATACCGCTAGCGGTCGACAATGAGCAGTTCTTC
>NA|NA|TRBJ2-5|TRBV20-1
CSATWFRGRETQYF
TGCAGTGCTACCTGGTTTCGGGGTCGAGAGACCCAGTACTTC
>NA|NA|TRBJ2-7|TRBV6-1
CASSRQASRSYEQYF
TGTGCCAGCAGCAGACAGGCTAGCAGATCCTACGAGCAGTACTTC